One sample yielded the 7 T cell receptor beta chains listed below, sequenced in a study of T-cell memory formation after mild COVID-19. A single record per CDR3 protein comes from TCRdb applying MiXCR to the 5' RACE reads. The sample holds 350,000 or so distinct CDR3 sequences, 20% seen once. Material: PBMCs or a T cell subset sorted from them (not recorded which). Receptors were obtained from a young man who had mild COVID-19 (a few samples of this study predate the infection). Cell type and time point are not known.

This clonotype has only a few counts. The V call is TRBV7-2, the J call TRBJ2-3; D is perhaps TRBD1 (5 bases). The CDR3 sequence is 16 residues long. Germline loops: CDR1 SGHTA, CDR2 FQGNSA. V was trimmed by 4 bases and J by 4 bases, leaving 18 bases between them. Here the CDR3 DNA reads TGTGCCAGCAGCTCCCCCCAGGGCTTTGGCGCAGATACGCAGTATTTT. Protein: CASSSPQGFGADTQYF.

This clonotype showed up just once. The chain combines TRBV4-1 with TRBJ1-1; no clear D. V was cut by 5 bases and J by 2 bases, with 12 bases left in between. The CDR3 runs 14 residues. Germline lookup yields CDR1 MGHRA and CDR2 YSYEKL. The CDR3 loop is CASSSRLINTEAFF. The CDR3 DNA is TGCGCCAGCAGCTCCAGACTGATTAACACTGAAGCTTTCTTT.

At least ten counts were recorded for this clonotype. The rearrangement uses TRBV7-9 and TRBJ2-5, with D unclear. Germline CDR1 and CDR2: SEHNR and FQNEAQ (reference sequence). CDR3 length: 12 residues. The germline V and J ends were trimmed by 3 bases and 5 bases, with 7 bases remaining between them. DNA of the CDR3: TGTGCCAGCAGCTTTGTACGGGAGACCCAGTACTTC. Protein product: CASSFVRETQYF.

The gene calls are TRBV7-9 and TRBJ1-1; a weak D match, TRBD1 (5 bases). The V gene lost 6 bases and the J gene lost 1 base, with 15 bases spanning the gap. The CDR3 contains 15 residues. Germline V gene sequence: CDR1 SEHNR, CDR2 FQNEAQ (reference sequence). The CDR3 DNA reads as TGTGCCAGCAGTTATCGGCGGGGCTCGAACACTGAAGCTTTCTTT. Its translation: CASSYRRGSNTEAFF.

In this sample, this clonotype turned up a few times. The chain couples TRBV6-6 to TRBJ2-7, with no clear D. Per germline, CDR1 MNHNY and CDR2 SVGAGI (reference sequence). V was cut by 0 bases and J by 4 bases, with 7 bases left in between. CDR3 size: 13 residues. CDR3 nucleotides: TGTGCCAGCAGTTACTCGTCCGCTTACGAGCAGTACTTC. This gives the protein CASSYSSAYEQYF.

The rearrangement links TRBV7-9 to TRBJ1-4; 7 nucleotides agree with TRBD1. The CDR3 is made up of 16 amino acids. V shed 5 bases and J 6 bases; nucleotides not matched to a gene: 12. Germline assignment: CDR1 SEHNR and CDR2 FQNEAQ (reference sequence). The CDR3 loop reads CASSTGDSALDEKLFF. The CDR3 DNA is TGTGCCAGCAGCACCGGGGACAGCGCTCTAGATGAAAAACTGTTTTTT.

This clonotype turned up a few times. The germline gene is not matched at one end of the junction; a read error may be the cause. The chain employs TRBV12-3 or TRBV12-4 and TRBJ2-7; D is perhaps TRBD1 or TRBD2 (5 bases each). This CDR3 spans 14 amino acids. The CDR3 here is CASSPRGRPTEQYF. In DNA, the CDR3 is TGTGCTAGCAGCCCCCGGGGACGGCCTACCGAGCAGTACTTC.